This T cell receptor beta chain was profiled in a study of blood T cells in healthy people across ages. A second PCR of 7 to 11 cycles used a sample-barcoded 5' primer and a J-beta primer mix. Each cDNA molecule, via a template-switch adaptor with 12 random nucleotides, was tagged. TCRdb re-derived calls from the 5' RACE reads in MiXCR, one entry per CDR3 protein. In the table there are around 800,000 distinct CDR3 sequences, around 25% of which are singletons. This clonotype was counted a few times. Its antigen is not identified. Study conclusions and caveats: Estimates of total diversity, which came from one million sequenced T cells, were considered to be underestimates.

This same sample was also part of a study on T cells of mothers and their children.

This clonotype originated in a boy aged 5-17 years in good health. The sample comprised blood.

As DNA, the CDR3 is TGTGCCAGCAGTTACTCCGATCGACAAAAGGACGGAAACACCATATATTTT. It yields the protein CASSYSDRQKDGNTIYF. This chain connects TRBV6-2 or TRBV6-3 to TRBJ1-3; D is uncertain. The V gene's germline CDR1 is MNHEY and CDR2 SVGEGT. The CDR3 covers 17 residues. V lost 0 bases and J 4 bases, leaving 16 bases between the germline ends.